The rows below give T cell receptor beta chains drawn from one sample of a study of blood T cell repertoires in COVID-19. The repertoire was sequenced with immunoSEQ multiplex PCR; TCRdb's copy has only in-frame clones and lacks some. Of 380,000 or so clones listed, around 89% are singletons. Material: PBMCs or T cells enriched from blood (not recorded which). These receptors were taken from a woman between 25 and 40 years old with acute COVID-19. Each CDR3 is given with its conserved first and last residue.

V gene	CDR3 protein
TRBV11-2	CASSLRLVGTDTQYF
TRBV2	CASSWTGIPGELFF
TRBV9	CASSAHGGPDTQYF
TRBV11-2	CASSWAGPTDTQYF
TRBV7-8	CASSLGQGTPYEQYF
TRBV12-3/TRBV12-4	CASSLFLDQYF
TRBV7-3	CASSFEVGQINTEAFF
TRBV5-1	CASSLGGGSQETQYF
TRBV5-1	CASRIQGATYNEQFF
TRBV4-3	CASSQDAEGSGELFF
TRBV29-1	CSESQGIGGEQFF
TRBV2	CASSRRGLGSNEKLFF
TRBV6-5	CASKEQPGVNTEAFF
TRBV19	CASSPQGAIGSPLHF
TRBV4-1	CASSQPDGIPTDTQYF
TRBV30	CAWSGQFSNLEQYF
TRBV9	CASSVTTGGNTGELFF
TRBV28	CASSQGQSYNQPQHF
TRBV23-1	CASSQHPDRGSYGYTF
TRBV9	CASSPENSGANVLTF
TRBV24-1	CATSDPGSPLHF
TRBV2	CASTPTGGNEQFF
TRBV7-9	CASSSPPDVAGGPVEQFF
TRBV7-2	CASSLGVGLAGTRNEQFF
TRBV18	CASSPDREQFF
TRBV11-3	CASSLTSGTAYEQYF
TRBV7-9	CASSSRERADTQYF
TRBV4-1	CASSQEGDRVHEQYF
TRBV19	CAVGGSGNTIYF
TRBV2	CASNQLGTVSGNTIYF
TRBV7-8	CASSTLGQLANYGYTF
TRBV5-1	CASNKGSLAGSYNEQFF
TRBV6-5	CASSYSGARETQYF
TRBV5-1	CASSHQTRTAGDTQYF
TRBV5-1	CASSLAPLDRSYEQYF
TRBV15	CATRTGGGRYGYTF
TRBV25-1	CASSAPERGPLYEQYF
TRBV6-1	CASSDLTAHSYNEQFF
TRBV4-2	CASSQAHSSGNTIYF
TRBV7-2	CASSIDRYQETQYF
TRBV18	CASSPPNGSGYTF
TRBV9	CASSVEGLAGSGELFF
TRBV18	CASSTARATNTEAFF
TRBV19	CASRTGFNEKLFF
TRBV19	CASSTQTGTGELFF
TRBV24-1	CATSDSRRSNTGELFF
TRBV7-9	CASSFPGQTPSNYGYTF
TRBV28	CASSWSGDNSPLHF